These 6 T cell receptor beta chains came from one sample sequenced in a study of early T cells in non-severe SARS-CoV-2 infection. TCRdb passed the 5' RACE reads through MiXCR, listing each CDR3 protein once. The sample has about 69,000 distinct CDR3 sequences, approximately 13% seen once. The source material was whole blood. Receptors were obtained from an adult who was a healthcare worker with PCR-confirmed SARS-CoV-2 infection or an uninfected control (not recorded which).

This clonotype occurred a few times. The chain uses TRBV5-1 and TRBJ1-2, with a tentative D call TRBD1 (6 bases). V was shortened by 2 bases and J by 1 base, with 12 bases between the two germline ends. CDR1 is SGHRS, CDR2 YFSETQ, per germline. The CDR3 extends over 15 amino acids. The CDR3 DNA follows: TGCGCCAGCAGCTTTACAGGGTCCCGTAACTATGGCTACACCTTC. The encoded protein is CASSFTGSRNYGYTF.

This clonotype was observed at least ten times. The V gene is TRBV6-1, the J gene TRBJ1-2; D not resolved. The CDR3 loop spans 15 amino acids. V lost 2 bases, J lost 4 bases, and 14 bases lay in between. Germline V gives CDR1 MNHNS, CDR2 SASEGT. CDR3 region: CASSESTGMGYGYTF. CDR3 coding DNA: TGTGCCAGCAGTGAAAGTACCGGTATGGGCTATGGCTACACCTTC.

The J gene is TRBJ1-2, the V gene TRBV2; tentative D call: TRBD1 (5 bases). This CDR3 spans 12 amino acids. V lost 4 bases to trimming and J lost 8 bases, with 11 bases between them. Germline CDR1 SNHLY, CDR2 FYNNEI. The chain's CDR3 is CASSGRGGGYTF. CDR3 DNA sequence: TGTGCCAGCAGTGGGAGGGGTGGCGGCTACACCTTC.

This clonotype has more than one count but fewer than ten. This chain links TRBV14 with TRBJ1-2; a weak D match, TRBD1 (6 bases). This CDR3 has 13 residues. Germline V CDR1 and CDR2: SGHDN, FVKESK. Trimming removed 1 base from V and 8 bases from J, with 11 bases in between. The CDR3, as DNA: TGTGCCAGCAGCCAAGGCAACGGGGGCGGCTACACCTTC. Its protein product is CASSQGNGGGYTF.

This clonotype appeared a few times. The chain has TRBV5-1 and TRBJ2-3; D is ambiguous. Trimming cost V 1 base and J 4 bases, with 10 bases left between them. The CDR3 length is 14 residues. Germline V gene data show CDR1 as SGHRS and CDR2 as YFSETQ. Here the CDR3 reads CASSLLSPPDTQYF. The DNA of the CDR3 is TGCGCCAGCAGCTTGTTATCTCCTCCAGATACGCAGTATTTT.

V usage is TRBV7-2 and J usage is TRBJ2-1; D might be TRBD1 (5 bases). The CDR3 runs 14 residues. Trimming left V 6 bases short and J 0 bases short, with 9 bases between. From germline, CDR1 is SGHTA and CDR2 FQGNSA. This chain's CDR3 is CASRGDSSYNEQFF. The CDR3 DNA reads as TGTGCCAGCAGAGGGGATAGCTCCTACAATGAGCAGTTCTTC.